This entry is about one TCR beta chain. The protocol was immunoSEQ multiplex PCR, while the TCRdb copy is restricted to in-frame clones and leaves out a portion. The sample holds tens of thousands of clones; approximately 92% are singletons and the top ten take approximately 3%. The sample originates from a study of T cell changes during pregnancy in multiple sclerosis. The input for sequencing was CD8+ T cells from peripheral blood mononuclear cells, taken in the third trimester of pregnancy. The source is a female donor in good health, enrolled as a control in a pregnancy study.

The CDR3 loop is CSVEDPDSESTDTQYF. The CDR3 DNA reads TGCAGCGTTGAAGATCCCGACAGCGAAAGTACAGATACGCAGTATTTT. The V gene is TRBV29-1, the J gene TRBJ2-3; a possible D gene is TRBD1 (5 bases). CDR1 is SQVTM and CDR2 is ANQGSEA in the germline V gene. With 0 bases removed from V and 3 bases from J, the gap between germline ends came to 16 bases. This CDR3 is 16 amino acids long.